What follows are 11 T cell receptor beta chains derived from one specimen sequenced in a study of cytomegalovirus exposure and HLA in healthy donors (dated by TCRdb to the late 2010s). The method was the immunoSEQ multiplex PCR assay. The multiplex PCR relied on a mix of 60 forward primers for TCR Vbeta segments and 13 reverse primers for TCR Jbeta segments. In TCRdb, the immuneACCESS table is reduced to in-frame sequences with V and J assigned. These tables do not hold every clone; where another copy was compared, an unresolved V gene accounts for under half, and the others remain unexplained. This sample comprises around 150,000 clones, approximately 79% of them detected only once. Of the sample, more than 1.2% is held by the ten largest clones. Material: PBMCs. The receptors here all came from a man between 60 and 70 years old in good health and CMV-seronegative.

V gene TRBV28 combines with J gene TRBJ2-6; 8 bases align to TRBD1. Germline-derived CDR1 and CDR2 are MDHEN and SYDVKM. The junction had 1 base not matched to a gene; V was cut back by 4 bases and J by 2 bases. The CDR3 consists of 15 residues. CDR3 nucleotides: TGTGCCAGCAGTTCAGGGGGCACTGGGGCCAACGTCCTGACTTTC. Translating gives CASSSGGTGANVLTF. The variable domain in full, with the rest retrieved from reference TRBV28 and TRBJ2-6, is DVKVTQSSRYLVKRTGEKVFLECVQDMDHENMFWYRQDPGLGLRLIYFSYDVKMKEKGDIPEGYSVSREKKERFSLILESASTNQTSMYLCASSSGGTGANVLTFGAGSRLTVL.

This chain uses TRBV5-1 with TRBJ1-4; 7 positions match TRBD1. Germline lookup yields CDR1 SGHRS and CDR2 YFSETQ. The CDR3 sequence is 16 residues long. Unmatched junction bases numbered 7, after V lost 2 bases and J lost 3 bases. CDR3 region: CASSFGGGAANEKLFF. CDR3 in DNA: TGCGCCAGCAGCTTCGGAGGGGGCGCAGCTAATGAAAAACTGTTTTTT.

Worth noting for this clone: One junction end does not reproduce the germline sequence, and a read error may be involved. The chain carries TRBV7-9 and TRBJ2-2; TRBD2 agrees at 11 bases. Germline values: CDR1 SEHNR, CDR2 FQNEAQ (reference sequence). The CDR3 consists of 16 residues. In nucleotides, the CDR3 is TGTTCCAGCAGCAAAGGGACTAGCGGGAACACCGGGGAGCTGTTTTTT. It codes for CSSSKGTSGNTGELFF.

This clone was observed a few times. The chain uses TRBV11-3 and TRBJ2-5; 13 bases agree with TRBD2. Looked up from germline, CDR1 is SGHNT and CDR2 is YENEEA. Trimming took 5 bases from V and 2 from J; bases not matched to a gene: 5. The CDR3 sequence is 16 residues long. CDR3 protein: CASSLGLAGVQETQYF. CDR3 DNA: TGTGCCAGCAGCCTCGGACTAGCGGGGGTACAAGAGACCCAGTACTTC.

The chain links TRBV6-7 to TRBJ1-4, with 7 bases lining up with TRBD1. TRBV6-7 is given ORF status, its function remaining uncertain. The V segment lost 2 bases and the J segment 5 bases; nucleotides outside the gene matches: 5. The CDR3 extends over 15 amino acids. CDR3 protein: CASSYLDRENEKLFF. The CDR3 coding sequence is TGTGCCAGCAGTTACCTAGACAGGGAGAATGAAAAACTGTTTTTT.

The V gene is TRBV7-2, the J gene TRBJ1-1, with TRBD1 as a possible D gene (6 bases). Trimming took off 0 bases at V and 2 bases at J, with 10 bases between the two ends. The CDR3 is 15 residues long. Per germline, CDR1 SGHTA and CDR2 FQGNSA. The DNA for the CDR3 is TGTGCCAGCAGCTTAGCCGCGGGGGCCAACACTGAAGCTTTCTTT. As protein: CASSLAAGANTEAFF.

This sequence joins TRBV6-4 and TRBJ1-6; no definite D call. The CDR3 contains 15 residues. Germline values: CDR1 MRHNA, CDR2 SNTAGT. V lost 2 bases and J lost 9, with 14 bases in between. CDR3 DNA sequence: TGTGCCAGCAGTGACCGGAGACTTTTGGCTTCACCCCTCCACTTT. Translation gives CASSDRRLLASPLHF.

Concerning this clone: This sample also contains other DNA sequences that code for the same CDR3. The V gene is TRBV2, the J gene TRBJ1-5; TRBD1 is a possible D gene (5 bases). The V gene lost 6 bases and the J gene lost 6 bases, with 18 bases spanning the gap. CDR1 and CDR2 (germline): SNHLY, FYNNEI. This CDR3 has 15 amino acids. The CDR3 loop reads CASRSNGAQGQPQHF. CDR3 nucleotide sequence: TGTGCCAGCAGGTCCAATGGGGCTCAAGGTCAGCCCCAGCATTTT.

Only a few counts were recorded for this clone. The chain has TRBV5-1 and TRBJ2-2; D not certain. Germline V gene sequence: CDR1 SGHRS, CDR2 YFSETQ. The CDR3 extends over 16 amino acids. Trimming cost V 7 bases and J 5 bases, with 21 bases left between them. The CDR3: CASRHYDRGNTGELFF. The CDR3 coding sequence is TGCGCCAGCCGCCACTACGACCGCGGAAATACCGGGGAGCTGTTTTTT.

J is TRBJ2-3 and V is TRBV30; D is possibly TRBD2 (6 bases). The CDR3 spans 16 residues. V was trimmed by 1 base and J by 2 bases, leaving 16 bases between them. The germline V gene has CDR1 GTSNPN and CDR2 SVGIG (reference sequence). The CDR3 DNA reads TGTGCCTGGAGTGAGTTCCGGCGGGGCCCCACAGATACGCAGTATTTT. Its protein is CAWSEFRRGPTDTQYF. The whole variable domain, remainder taken from reference TRBV30 and TRBJ2-3, is SQTIHQWPATLVQPVGSPLSLECTVEGTSNPNLYWYRQAAGRGLQLLFYSVGIGQISSEVPQNLSASRPQDRQFILSSKKLLLSDSGFYLCAWSEFRRGPTDTQYFGPGTRLTVL.

The DNA of the CDR3 is TGTGCCAGCAGTTACTACACAGGGGGCGCAACGGATGAGCAGTTCTTC. Protein: CASSYYTGGATDEQFF. The chain links TRBV6-5 to TRBJ2-1, with TRBD1 matching 9 bases. CDR1 is MNHEY and CDR2 is SVGAGI in the germline V gene. Trimming at V came to 1 base and at J to 8 bases, leaving 9 bases not matched to a gene. This CDR3 comprises 16 residues.